The 32 T cell receptor beta chains given below trace back to one sample, sequenced in a study of T cell changes during pregnancy in multiple sclerosis. Clones were sequenced by immunoSEQ multiplex PCR, and TCRdb holds only the in-frame ones, with some missing. Of tens of thousands of clones detected, more than 85% appear once; the ten largest clones hold under 9%. The starting material was CD8+ T cells from peripheral blood mononuclear cells, obtained in the first trimester of pregnancy. The origin of the receptors is a female donor with multiple sclerosis, enrolled in a pregnancy study.

The J gene is TRBJ2-1, the V gene TRBV4-3, with 12 bases fitting TRBD2. The CDR3 is 16 amino acids. Trimming cost V 4 bases and J 10 bases; bases outside gene matches: 11. Germline assignment: CDR1 LGHNA and CDR2 YSLEER. CDR3 bases: TGCGCCAGCAGCCTATACCCGGGACTAGCGGGTACCGAGCAGTTCTTC. This codes for CASSLYPGLAGTEQFF.

The gene calls are TRBV7-9 and TRBJ2-2; TRBD2 matches 11 bases. The CDR3 contains 16 residues. The germline gives CDR1 SEHNR, CDR2 FQNEAQ (reference sequence). V shed 2 bases, J shed 8 bases, and the junction held 7 bases outside the gene matches. CDR3 residues: CASSLLAGGPRGELFF. CDR3 sequence (DNA): TGTGCCAGCAGCTTATTAGCGGGAGGGCCGCGTGGGGAGCTGTTTTTT. The whole variable domain, filled in from reference TRBV7-9 and TRBJ2-2, reads DTGVSQNPRHKITKRGQNVTFRCDPISEHNRLYWYRQTLGQGPEFLTYFQNEAQLEKSRLLSDRFSAERPKGSFSTLEIQRTEQGDSAMYLCASSLLAGGPRGELFFGEGSRLTVL.

J is TRBJ2-1 and V is TRBV7-9, with TRBD2 identical over 16 bases. The CDR3 totals 18 residues. Germline values: CDR1 SEHNR, CDR2 FQNEAQ (reference sequence). Trimming took 4 bases from V and 3 from J; bases not matched to a gene: 6. CDR3 bases: TGTGCCAGCAGCTCGACGGGACTAGCGGGAGGGAACTACAATGAGCAGTTCTTC. It yields the protein CASSSTGLAGGNYNEQFF.

This chain links TRBV28 with TRBJ2-1, with 7 bases that match TRBD2. This CDR3 has 17 residues. J was trimmed by 0 bases and V by 2 bases; bases with no gene match: 7. Germline CDR1 reads MDHEN; CDR2 reads SYDVKM. CDR3 coding DNA: TGTGCCAGCAGTTTACCCTCGGGGGGTAGCTCCTACAATGAGCAGTTCTTC. As protein: CASSLPSGGSSYNEQFF.

V gene TRBV6-4 combines with J gene TRBJ2-3; 7 bases agree with TRBD2. CDR3 length equals 14 residues. Losses at the gene ends were 3 bases for V and 5 bases for J; bases not matched to a gene: 5. CDR1 and CDR2 (germline): MRHNA, SNTAGT. The CDR3 loop reads CASSEAGRGDTQYF. As DNA, the CDR3 is TGTGCCAGCAGTGAAGCGGGGAGAGGAGATACGCAGTATTTT.

V is TRBV4-1 and J is TRBJ2-5, with 7 bases identical to TRBD2. V trimming: 0 bases; J trimming: 7 bases; junction bases outside the gene matches: 8. CDR3 length equals 15 residues. Germline CDR1 MGHRA, CDR2 YSYEKL. The CDR3 nucleotides are TGCGCCAGCAGCCAAGAGCATGGACTAGTGGGGACCCAGTACTTC. The encoded protein is CASSQEHGLVGTQYF.

This chain connects TRBV14 to TRBJ2-3; possibly TRBD2 for D (7 bases). The CDR3 length is 15 residues. The germline V gene encodes CDR1 SGHDN and CDR2 FVKESK. V lost 2 bases, J lost 3 bases, and 12 bases lay in between. The CDR3 coding sequence is TGTGCCAGCAGCCAACGAGGGGGGGGAACAGATACGCAGTATTTT. It is translated as CASSQRGGGTDTQYF.

This clone was seen a single time. V usage is TRBV4-1 and J usage is TRBJ2-7, with D possibly TRBD2 on 5 matching bases. The germline V and J ends were trimmed by 0 bases and 4 bases, with 13 bases remaining between them. Per the germline V gene, CDR1 is MGHRA and CDR2 is YSYEKL. This CDR3 region has 15 residues. The CDR3 reads CASSQEMSLAYEQYF. DNA of the CDR3: TGCGCCAGCAGCCAAGAAATGTCCCTAGCATACGAGCAGTACTTC.

The chain uses TRBV27 and TRBJ2-7; 11 bases are a match to TRBD1. The CDR3 extends over 15 amino acids. J gave up 3 bases and V 1 base, and 2 bases lay outside the gene matches. Germline CDR1 is MNHEY and CDR2 is SMNVEV (reference sequence). The CDR3 region is CASSLFGTGGYEQYF. The CDR3 DNA sequence: TGTGCCAGCAGTTTATTCGGGACAGGGGGCTACGAGCAGTACTTC.

V is TRBV7-3 and J is TRBJ2-5, with 7 bases fitting TRBD2. Germline V gives CDR1 SGHTA, CDR2 FQGTGA. CDR3 length equals 15 residues. Unmatched junction bases numbered 9, after V lost 3 bases and J lost 5 bases. CDR3: CASSLGGRGAETQYF. The CDR3 DNA sequence: TGTGCCAGCAGCTTGGGCGGGAGAGGTGCGGAGACCCAGTACTTC.

The chain joins TRBV27 to TRBJ2-7, with TRBD2 matching 11 bases. The CDR3 is made up of 15 amino acids. J gave up 3 bases and V 2 bases, and 3 bases lay outside the gene matches. Germline V gene sequence: CDR1 MNHEY, CDR2 SMNVEV (reference sequence). CDR3 bases: TGTGCCAGCAGTTTAGGTAGCGGGAGGGTCTACGAGCAGTACTTC. It translates to CASSLGSGRVYEQYF.

There are a few counts of this clone. The chain recombines TRBV29-1 with TRBJ1-1; 7 bases agree with TRBD1. Germline V lookup: CDR1 SQVTM, CDR2 ANQGSEA. J lost 7 bases, V lost 1 base, and 6 bases had no gene match. The CDR3 length is 13 residues. CDR3 sequence reads: CSVEGYRGVEAFF. The CDR3 DNA sequence: TGCAGCGTTGAAGGCTACAGGGGAGTTGAAGCTTTCTTT.

The chain uses TRBV5-4 and TRBJ1-1, with TRBD1 matching over 7 bases. The CDR3 is 15 amino acids. Germline CDR1 SGHNT, CDR2 YYREEE (reference sequence). The V gene end was trimmed by 4 bases and the J gene end by 1 base; junction bases not matched to a gene: 7. In DNA, the CDR3 is TGTGCCAGCAGCCAAGGGGGACAGAAGAACACTGAAGCTTTCTTT. Protein product: CASSQGGQKNTEAFF.

CDR3 sequence: CASSRGREQYF. The CDR3 DNA sequence: TGTGCCAGCAGCAGAGGGAGGGAGCAGTACTTC. This chain joins TRBV5-6 and TRBJ2-7; D possibly corresponds to TRBD2 (6 bases). This CDR3 region has 11 residues. With 4 bases removed from V and 7 bases from J, the gap between germline ends came to 9 bases. Germline CDR1 SGHDT, CDR2 YYEEEE.

The chain couples TRBV7-9 to TRBJ2-1; D is possibly TRBD1 (6 bases). Trimming cost V 5 bases and J 4 bases, with 12 bases left between them. This CDR3 is 14 amino acids long. The germline CDR1 and CDR2 sequences are SEHNR and FQNEAQ (reference sequence). In DNA form, the CDR3 reads TGTGCCAGCAGCCGAAAGGACAGATACAATGAGCAGTTCTTC. It specifies CASSRKDRYNEQFF.

The genes are TRBV11-3 and TRBJ1-1; 7 bases fit TRBD1. This CDR3 is 15 amino acids long. CDR1 is SGHNT and CDR2 is YENEEA in the germline V gene. The junction had 10 bases not matched to a gene; V was cut back by 4 bases and J by 5 bases. The DNA for the CDR3 is TGTGCCAGCAGCTCCCCGGGACAGTCGAGGACTGAAGCTTTCTTT. Translation gives CASSSPGQSRTEAFF.

The rearrangement links TRBV27 to TRBJ1-5; 10 bases line up with TRBD1. Germline V gene data show CDR1 as MNHEY and CDR2 as SMNVEV (reference sequence). This CDR3 comprises 15 residues. Trimming removed 4 bases from V and 5 bases from J; junction bases left unmatched: 5. The CDR3 nucleotides read TGTGCCAGCAGTTCGCCCGGGACAGGGGATCAGCCCCAGCATTTT. This gives the protein CASSSPGTGDQPQHF.

The gene calls are TRBV12-5 and TRBJ1-1; D not resolved. This CDR3 has 13 amino acids. Trimming left V 6 bases short and J 0 bases short, with 8 bases between. CDR1 is LGHNT and CDR2 is FRNRAP in the germline V gene. The CDR3 is CASGSGMNTEAFF. CDR3 DNA: TGTGCTAGTGGGAGCGGGATGAACACTGAAGCTTTCTTT.

The chain recombines TRBV4-2 with TRBJ2-2; perhaps TRBD2 as D (6 bases). The V end lost 1 base, the J end lost 4 bases, and 16 bases lay between the germline ends. The CDR3 runs 17 residues. Germline V gene data show CDR1 as LGHNA and CDR2 as YNFKEQ. The DNA for the CDR3 is TGTGCCAGCAGCCAAGTAGGTGGAGGGGCGGCCACCGGGGAGCTGTTTTTT. Translated, it gives CASSQVGGGAATGELFF.

This chain links TRBV7-2 with TRBJ2-1; D is perhaps TRBD1 (6 bases). CDR3 length equals 14 residues. V was trimmed by 5 bases and J by 7 bases, leaving 15 bases between them. CDR1 and CDR2 (germline): SGHTA, FQGNSA. The CDR3 spells CASSRTGTGNEQFF. The CDR3 region has the DNA TGTGCCAGCAGCCGTACAGGGACGGGGAATGAGCAGTTCTTC.

The chain couples TRBV27 to TRBJ1-1; possibly TRBD1 for D (6 bases). Trimming shortened V by 5 bases and J by 7 bases, and 17 bases separated the two germline ends. Germline CDR1 and CDR2: MNHEY and SMNVEV (reference sequence). The CDR3 extends over 14 amino acids. DNA for the CDR3: TGTGCCAGCAGTACCCACACAGGGTATGTTGAAGCTTTCTTT. Amino acids: CASSTHTGYVEAFF.

The V and J genes are TRBV27 and TRBJ1-1; TRBD1 aligns across 7 bases. With 6 bases clipped from V and 0 bases from J, the junction kept 7 bases outside the gene matches. The CDR3 has 15 residues. The V gene's germline CDR1 is MNHEY and CDR2 SMNVEV (reference sequence). The CDR3 sequence is CASRQGMGMNTEAFF. The CDR3 region has the DNA TGTGCCAGCAGACAGGGGATGGGCATGAACACTGAAGCTTTCTTT.

V and J are TRBV28 and TRBJ2-7; the match to TRBD2 covers 11 bases. Germline V CDR1 and CDR2: MDHEN, SYDVKM. This CDR3 has 16 residues. Losses at the gene ends were 4 bases for V and 1 base for J; bases not matched to a gene: 6. The DNA of the CDR3 is TGTGCCAGCAGTTCCCCCGGACTAGCGGGTTCCTACGAGCAGTACTTC. Its protein product is CASSSPGLAGSYEQYF.

This CDR3 reads CAIRKTSGGRFGNTQYF. CDR3 nucleotide sequence: TGTGCCATCAGAAAGACTAGCGGGGGGAGATTTGGAAATACGCAGTATTTT. The chain combines TRBV10-3 with TRBJ2-3, with 13 bases identical to TRBD2. V lost 6 bases to trimming and J lost 7 bases; unmatched junction nucleotides: 13. This CDR3 has 17 amino acids. Per germline, CDR1 ENHRY and CDR2 SYGVKD.

The chain links TRBV27 to TRBJ1-2, with D possibly TRBD1 on 6 matching bases. The CDR3 totals 15 residues. V shed 0 bases and J shed 4 bases, with 12 bases lying between them. The germline V gene encodes CDR1 MNHEY and CDR2 SMNVEV (reference sequence). The CDR3 region is CASSLSSTGSYGYTF. DNA of the CDR3: TGTGCCAGCAGTTTATCGTCGACAGGAAGCTATGGCTACACCTTC.

The rearrangement links TRBV7-6 to TRBJ2-7; D is unresolved. Looked up from germline, CDR1 is SGHVS and CDR2 is FNYEAQ. V lost 4 bases and J 2 bases, leaving 3 bases between the germline ends. This CDR3 contains 11 residues. The CDR3 region has the DNA TGTGCCAGCAGCTCAACCTACGAGCAGTACTTC. It yields the protein CASSSTYEQYF.

The CDR3 here is CASSPRGGELSRDGYTF. The CDR3 DNA sequence: TGTGCCAGTAGCCCCCGAGGAGGGGAATTGTCACGGGATGGCTACACCTTC. This chain uses TRBV19 with TRBJ1-2, with D possibly being TRBD1 (5 bases). V lost 6 bases, J lost 6 bases, and 26 bases lay in between. CDR1 and CDR2 (germline): LNHDA, SQIVND (reference sequence). The CDR3 spans 17 residues.

V and J are TRBV7-9 and TRBJ2-7, with 9 nucleotides matching TRBD2. CDR1 is SEHNR, CDR2 FQNEAQ, per germline (reference sequence). The V and J ends lost 4 bases and 2 bases, in that order; junction bases with no gene match: 3. The CDR3 runs 14 residues. The CDR3 bases are TGTGCCAGCAGCTCTAGCGGGACCCCCTACGAGCAGTACTTC. As protein: CASSSSGTPYEQYF.

The V gene is TRBV4-3, the J gene TRBJ2-3; TRBD1 matches at 8 bases. V trimming: 0 bases; J trimming: 1 base; junction bases outside the gene matches: 0. Per the germline V gene, CDR1 is LGHNA and CDR2 is YSLEER. This CDR3 contains 15 residues. Here the CDR3 DNA reads TGCGCCAGCAGCCAAGAACAGGGGGGCACAGATACGCAGTATTTT. This sequence encodes CASSQEQGGTDTQYF.

The gene calls are TRBV5-1 and TRBJ2-1; 11 nucleotides match TRBD1. This CDR3 has 14 amino acids. V gave up 3 bases and J gave up 7 bases; unmatched junction bases: 3. Germline CDR1 reads SGHRS; CDR2 reads YFSETQ. CDR3 loop: CASSWTGGGNEQFF. The CDR3 coding sequence is TGCGCCAGCAGCTGGACAGGGGGCGGGAATGAGCAGTTCTTC.

This chain joins TRBV19 and TRBJ2-4; TRBD1 might be the D (6 bases). The CDR3 is made up of 14 amino acids. CDR1 and CDR2 from the germline V gene are LNHDA and SQIVND (reference sequence). With 6 bases removed from V and 5 bases from J, the gap between germline ends came to 14 bases. The CDR3 here is CASRGGAGENIQYF. Here the CDR3 DNA reads TGTGCCAGTAGGGGTGGTGCAGGGGAAAACATTCAGTACTTC.

The chain links TRBV28 to TRBJ2-5; 14 nucleotides match TRBD2. V dropped 3 bases and J dropped 5; count of bases not matched to a gene: 5. The CDR3 has 16 residues. Germline-derived CDR1 and CDR2 are MDHEN and SYDVKM. CDR3 protein: CASSLRTSGRLETQYF. As DNA, the CDR3 is TGTGCCAGCAGTTTGCGGACTAGCGGGAGGTTGGAGACCCAGTACTTC.